Below are 17 T cell receptor beta chains sequenced from a single sample in a study of blood T cell repertoires in COVID-19. Using immunoSEQ multiplex PCR, the repertoire was profiled, and TCRdb retains in-frame clones only, with some absent. The sample consists of around 240,000 clones, 70% to 85% of them appearing once. What was sequenced was peripheral blood. Receptors were obtained from a woman of 80 years or more with acute or convalescent COVID-19.

The genes are TRBV19 and TRBJ1-3; a possible D gene is TRBD1 (6 bases). With 3 bases removed from V and 0 bases from J, the gap between germline ends came to 9 bases. Germline CDR1 LNHDA, CDR2 SQIVND (reference sequence). The CDR3 totals 15 residues. CDR3 nucleotides: TGTGCCAGTAGTATTGCCAGGGGCTCTGGAAACACCATATATTTT. Protein sequence: CASSIARGSGNTIYF.

The chain couples TRBV2 to TRBJ1-6, with D tentatively TRBD1 (6 bases). Trimming took off 5 bases at V and 4 bases at J, with 9 bases between the two ends. Germline assignment: CDR1 SNHLY and CDR2 FYNNEI. The CDR3 spans 14 residues. The CDR3 DNA reads TGTGCCAGCAGTCAACAGGGTTATAATTCACCCCTCCACTTT. It codes for CASSQQGYNSPLHF.

This clone was observed a handful of times. The chain recombines TRBV2 with TRBJ1-1; possible D gene TRBD1, 5 bases. Germline V gene data show CDR1 as SNHLY and CDR2 as FYNNEI. This CDR3 spans 15 amino acids. V lost 4 bases and J 5 bases, leaving 17 bases between the germline ends. For the CDR3, the DNA is TGTGCCAGCAGTGTAAAGCAGGGTGGTGAGACTGAAGCTTTCTTT. This sequence encodes CASSVKQGGETEAFF.

V gene TRBV13 combines with J gene TRBJ2-5, with D perhaps TRBD2 (5 bases). V gave up 1 base and J gave up 4 bases, with 10 bases separating them. This CDR3 has 14 amino acids. Per the germline V gene, CDR1 is PRHDT and CDR2 is FYEKMQ (reference sequence). The CDR3 DNA sequence: TGTGCCAGCAGCTTAGACCCTCGGGGAGAGACCCAGTACTTC. Protein: CASSLDPRGETQYF. Together with reference TRBV13 and TRBJ2-5, the CDR3 gives the full variable domain: AAGVIQSPRHLIKEKRETATLKCYPIPRHDTVYWYQQGPGQDPQFLISFYEKMQSDKGSIPDRFSAQQFSDYHSELNMSSLELGDSALYFCASSLDPRGETQYFGPGTRLLVL.

This chain joins TRBV6-1 and TRBJ1-1; D is perhaps TRBD1 (6 bases). This CDR3 is 14 amino acids long. Germline V CDR1 and CDR2: MNHNS, SASEGT. V shed 3 bases and J shed 4 bases, with 12 bases lying between them. The DNA for the CDR3 is TGTGCCAGCAGTGACATTCACAGGGTCACTGAAGCTTTCTTT. Translated: CASSDIHRVTEAFF.

This chain connects TRBV7-2 to TRBJ2-3; 10 positions agree with TRBD2. This CDR3 region has 19 residues. Trimming at V came to 0 bases and at J to 6 bases, leaving 15 bases not matched to a gene. Germline CDR1 and CDR2: SGHTA and FQGNSA. CDR3 region: CASSLARWAAGGSYDTQYF. Here the CDR3 DNA reads TGTGCCAGCAGCTTAGCCCGCTGGGCAGCGGGGGGGTCTTATGATACGCAGTATTTT.

This chain connects TRBV7-3 to TRBJ2-3; TRBD2 matches at 9 bases. The germline V gene has CDR1 SGHTA and CDR2 FQGTGA. The CDR3 is 14 amino acids. V trimming: 4 bases; J trimming: 3 bases; junction bases outside the gene matches: 2. The DNA for the CDR3 is TGTGCCAGCAGCTATAGCGGGAGTACAGATACGCAGTATTTT. It specifies CASSYSGSTDTQYF.

The V and J genes are TRBV5-5 and TRBJ2-2, with 8 positions matching TRBD1. In germline, CDR1 is SGHKS, CDR2 YYEKEE (reference sequence). This CDR3 comprises 17 residues. The junction had 13 bases not matched to a gene; V was cut back by 4 bases and J by 5 bases. CDR3 region: CASSTQIRTGWTGELFF. The CDR3, as DNA: TGTGCCAGCAGCACTCAAATACGGACAGGGTGGACCGGGGAGCTGTTTTTT.

The V and J genes are TRBV7-9 and TRBJ1-6; D perhaps matches TRBD1 (5 bases). This CDR3 has 15 amino acids. From germline, CDR1 is SEHNR and CDR2 FQNEAQ (reference sequence). The germline V and J ends were trimmed by 5 bases and 6 bases, with 14 bases remaining between them. The CDR3 loop is CASSPMGGGNSPLHF. In nucleotides, the CDR3 is TGTGCCAGCAGCCCCATGGGGGGGGGTAATTCACCCCTCCACTTT.

This clone was observed a single time. The chain links TRBV10-1 to TRBJ2-5; D perhaps matches TRBD2 (5 bases). V was trimmed by 2 bases and J by 2 bases, leaving 9 bases between them. The CDR3 runs to 14 residues. Per germline, CDR1 WNHNN and CDR2 SYGVQD (reference sequence). Here the CDR3 DNA reads TGCGCCAGCAGTGAGCGGACTTTACAAGAGACCCAGTACTTC. Translating gives CASSERTLQETQYF.

J is TRBJ2-1 and V is TRBV6-6; 10 positions agree with TRBD2. The germline V gene has CDR1 MNHNY and CDR2 SVGAGI (reference sequence). The V gene end was trimmed by 0 bases and the J gene end by 9 bases; junction bases not matched to a gene: 8. There are 16 residues in the CDR3. CDR3 nucleotides: TGTGCCAGCAGTTACTCGAAAGCGGGAGGGCCCGGTGAGCAGTTCTTC. Protein product: CASSYSKAGGPGEQFF.

A note on this clone: Other DNA variants within this sample encode the same CDR3. The chain uses TRBV6-5 and TRBJ1-3; 8 bases match TRBD1. With V trimmed by 6 bases and J by 2 bases, 3 bases remained unmatched. The CDR3 is 14 amino acids. CDR1 MNHEY and CDR2 SVGAGI come from the germline V gene. CDR3 amino acids: CASRSTGAGNTIYF. CDR3 bases: TGTGCCAGCAGGTCGACAGGGGCTGGAAACACCATATATTTT.

The V call is TRBV18, the J call TRBJ2-5; D remains unclear. The CDR3 is 14 amino acids. Trimming shortened V by 0 bases and J by 0 bases, and 5 bases separated the two germline ends. Germline V gives CDR1 KGHSH, CDR2 LQKENI. CDR3 in amino acids: CASSPPNYQETQYF. As DNA, the CDR3 is TGTGCCAGCTCACCACCCAACTACCAAGAGACCCAGTACTTC.

DNA for the CDR3: TGTGCCAGCAGCAAGGGGGGGCTTGGGGCCAACGTCCTGACTTTC. This codes for CASSKGGLGANVLTF. The chain combines TRBV7-2 with TRBJ2-6, with D tentatively TRBD2 (7 bases). The CDR3 is 15 amino acids. The germline CDR1 and CDR2 sequences are SGHTA and FQGNSA. V gave up 5 bases and J gave up 3 bases, with 11 bases separating them.

The chain employs TRBV7-9 and TRBJ2-2, with D maybe TRBD2 (6 bases). Trimming pared 1 base from V and 0 bases from J, leaving 9 bases between. Germline values: CDR1 SEHNR, CDR2 FQNEAQ (reference sequence). This CDR3 has 16 amino acids. The CDR3 sequence is CASSLERATNTGELFF. The CDR3 nucleotides read TGTGCCAGCAGCTTAGAGCGGGCTACGAACACCGGGGAGCTGTTTTTT.

The rearrangement joins TRBV18 to TRBJ2-7, with 11 bases fitting TRBD2. V dropped 3 bases and J dropped 3; count of bases not matched to a gene: 13. CDR3 length equals 18 residues. CDR1 is KGHSH, CDR2 LQKENI, per germline. CDR3 nucleotides: TGTGCCAGCTCACCCCTCGCGGCTAGCGGGGGGCAAAACTACGAGCAGTACTTC. Translated: CASSPLAASGGQNYEQYF.

This rearrangement joins TRBV19 to TRBJ1-5; unclear D gene. Germline V gene lookup returns CDR1 LNHDA and CDR2 SQIVND (reference sequence). V was shortened by 6 bases and J by 6 bases, with 9 bases between the two germline ends. This CDR3 has 12 residues. DNA of the CDR3: TGTGCCAGTAGCCCTTATAGTCAGCCCCAGCATTTT. Translation gives CASSPYSQPQHF.